This TCR beta chain was sequenced during a study of T cells in Graves' hyperthyroidism and ophthalmopathy. The CDR3 is 14 amino acids. Trimming shortened V by 5 bases and J by 1 base, and 11 bases separated the two germline ends. There were TCR beta CDR3 regions amplified from RNA transcripts. HTBI primers were used for first-round RT-PCR of the TCR CDR3. TCRdb re-derived calls from the multiplex PCR reads in MiXCR, one entry per CDR3 protein. Of hundreds of thousands of distinct CDR3 sequences in the sample, over 40% were seen once. Details on this clonotype: Its specificity is not known.

Notes on the study in general: Most thyroid clonotypes expanded above 0.001 were also detected in blood. Ophthalmopathy stood apart from stable hyperthyroidism in a 13 V-J model.

This receptor was identified in an adult man with Graves' disease, either hyperthyroidism or ophthalmopathy (not recorded which). The specimen was peripheral blood or thyroid tissue (not recorded which). The genes are TRBV12-3 or TRBV12-4 and TRBJ1-1; D is undetermined. This CDR3 is CASSVLWENTEAFF. CDR3 in DNA: TGTGCCAGCAGTGTCTTGTGGGAGAACACTGAAGCTTTCTTT.